What follows are 21 T cell receptor beta chains derived from one specimen sequenced in a study of blood T cell repertoires in COVID-19. Produced via immunoSEQ multiplex PCR; TCRdb's table is partial and in-frame only. The sample yields 220,000 or so clones, 84% seen once. Sequences were obtained from PBMCs or T cells enriched from blood (not recorded which). These receptors were obtained from a woman aged 40-49 years who had recovered from COVID-19.

This clone was found once. The chain employs TRBV2 and TRBJ2-1, with TRBD2 matching over 7 bases. The CDR3 length is 21 residues. The germline V gene has CDR1 SNHLY and CDR2 FYNNEI. After removal of 4 bases from V and 1 base from J, the junction contained 22 bases not matched to a gene. CDR3 residues: CASSGDRVSSWREWSYNEQFF. The CDR3 DNA sequence: TGTGCCAGCAGTGGTGATAGGGTCAGTAGTTGGCGGGAGTGGTCCTACAATGAGCAGTTCTTC.

This chain links TRBV11-2 with TRBJ2-5; 7 nucleotides match TRBD1. This CDR3 spans 16 amino acids. CDR1 is SGHAT, CDR2 FQNNGV, per germline. The J segment lost 1 base and the V segment lost 0 bases, leaving 5 bases of the junction unmatched. The CDR3 here is CASSLDLGQTQETQYF. The CDR3 coding sequence is TGTGCCAGCAGCTTAGATCTGGGACAGACCCAAGAGACCCAGTACTTC. The complete variable domain, with remaining parts taken from reference TRBV11-2 and TRBJ2-5, reads EAGVAQSPRYKIIEKRQSVAFWCNPISGHATLYWYQQILGQGPKLLIQFQNNGVVDDSQLPKDRFSAERLKGVDSTLKIQPAKLEDSAVYLCASSLDLGQTQETQYFGPGTRLLVL.

The V gene is TRBV6-2 or TRBV6-3, the J gene TRBJ2-7; TRBD2 matches 7 bases. J lost 4 bases, V lost 2 bases, and 2 bases had no gene match. The germline V gene has CDR1 MNHEY and CDR2 SVGEGT. The CDR3 is 13 residues long. CDR3 sequence reads: CASSYPGGYEQYV. CDR3 sequence (DNA): TGTGCCAGCAGTTACCCGGGAGGATACGAGCAGTACGTC.

The chain employs TRBV2 and TRBJ1-5, with 10 positions matching TRBD1. This CDR3 region has 15 residues. The V gene end was trimmed by 7 bases and the J gene end by 6 bases; junction bases not matched to a gene: 9. Germline assignment: CDR1 SNHLY and CDR2 FYNNEI. CDR3 sequence (DNA): TGTGCCAGCACCGAGGGACAGGGGATTGGTCAGCCCCAGCATTTT. Its translation is CASTEGQGIGQPQHF.

The DNA of the CDR3 is TGTGCCAGCAGAGGGACTTCTTCCTACGAGCAGTACTTC. The encoded protein is CASRGTSSYEQYF. The J gene is TRBJ2-7, the V gene TRBV28; tentatively, D is TRBD2 (6 bases). Germline loops: CDR1 MDHEN, CDR2 SYDVKM. CDR3 length: 13 amino acids. V was trimmed by 6 bases and J by 1 base, leaving 10 bases between them.

The rearrangement links TRBV28 to TRBJ1-4, with 7 bases that match TRBD1. The CDR3 extends over 13 amino acids. V shed 6 bases, J shed 8 bases, and the junction held 6 bases outside the gene matches. CDR1 and CDR2 from the germline V gene are MDHEN and SYDVKM. The CDR3 DNA is TGTGCCAGCAGGCGACAGGGCGCGGAAAAACTGTTTTTT. Translated: CASRRQGAEKLFF.

This sequence joins TRBV19 and TRBJ1-5; D ambiguous. V lost 5 bases to trimming and J lost 5 bases, with 13 bases between them. The CDR3 runs 14 residues. From germline, CDR1 is LNHDA and CDR2 SQIVND (reference sequence). CDR3 protein: CASSFASSDQPQHF. CDR3 DNA sequence: TGTGCCAGTAGTTTTGCGTCTTCGGATCAGCCCCAGCATTTT.

The chain links TRBV12-5 to TRBJ2-3; 8 bases fit TRBD2. Germline V gene data show CDR1 as LGHNT and CDR2 as FRNRAP. The CDR3 loop spans 14 amino acids. J was trimmed by 6 bases and V by 7 bases; bases with no gene match: 9. The CDR3 region is CASASSGSMDTQYF. The CDR3, as DNA: TGTGCTAGTGCCTCCAGCGGGAGTATGGATACGCAGTATTTT.

This chain links TRBV5-1 with TRBJ2-1; D unclear. V was trimmed by 4 bases and J by 0 bases, leaving 11 bases between them. The CDR3 is 15 amino acids. Germline V lookup: CDR1 SGHRS, CDR2 YFSETQ. CDR3 sequence reads: CASSATPSSYNEQFF. CDR3 coding DNA: TGCGCCAGCAGCGCGACGCCTAGCTCCTACAATGAGCAGTTCTTC. Full variable domain (remainder filled in from reference TRBV5-1 and TRBJ2-1): KAGVTQTPRYLIKTRGQQVTLSCSPISGHRSVSWYQQTPGQGLQFLFEYFSETQRNKGNFPGRFSGRQFSNSRSEMNVSTLELGDSALYLCASSATPSSYNEQFFGPGTRLTVL.

The chain has TRBV18 and TRBJ1-5, with 10 bases identical to TRBD1. V gave up 8 bases and J gave up 7 bases; unmatched junction bases: 8. The CDR3 has 14 residues. Germline V gene sequence: CDR1 KGHSH, CDR2 LQKENI. The CDR3 is CASQSGQGEQPQHF. DNA for the CDR3: TGTGCCAGCCAATCCGGACAGGGGGAACAGCCCCAGCATTTT.

The V call is TRBV5-4, the J call TRBJ1-1; D perhaps matches TRBD1 (6 bases). The CDR3 has 13 amino acids. With 0 bases removed from V and 10 bases from J, the gap between germline ends came to 13 bases. Germline assignment: CDR1 SGHNT and CDR2 YYREEE (reference sequence). The CDR3 loop is CASSLDGGRGAFF. The DNA for the CDR3 is TGTGCCAGCAGCTTGGATGGGGGCCGGGGAGCTTTCTTT.

This chain connects TRBV5-1 to TRBJ2-7; D is perhaps TRBD1 (6 bases). V lost 5 bases and J lost 3, with 21 bases in between. This CDR3 is 16 amino acids long. The germline gives CDR1 SGHRS, CDR2 YFSETQ. CDR3 residues: CASSPDVRTDDYEQYV. As DNA, the CDR3 is TGCGCCAGCAGTCCCGACGTTCGGACAGACGACTACGAGCAGTACGTC.

This chain uses TRBV19 with TRBJ2-5; 7 bases agree with TRBD1. V lost 5 bases to trimming and J lost 2 bases; unmatched junction nucleotides: 5. The germline CDR1 and CDR2 sequences are LNHDA and SQIVND (reference sequence). The CDR3 length is 14 residues. CDR3 bases: TGTGCCAGTAGTCTCCAGGGGGTTCAAGAGACCCAGTACTTC. Encoded protein: CASSLQGVQETQYF.

This clone appeared a few times. The gene calls are TRBV27 and TRBJ2-7; 14 bases fit TRBD2. The CDR3 has 18 residues. The V and J ends lost 5 bases and 3 bases, in that order; junction bases with no gene match: 12. Germline assignment: CDR1 MNHEY and CDR2 SMNVEV (reference sequence). CDR3 nucleotides: TGTGCCAGCAGTCCGAGACCCAAGGGACTAGCGGGAGTCTACGAGCAGTACTTC. Translated, it gives CASSPRPKGLAGVYEQYF.

The chain carries TRBV7-8 and TRBJ2-1; 7 positions match TRBD2. The CDR3 length is 14 residues. CDR1 and CDR2 (germline): SGHVS, FQNEAQ. Trimming cost V 2 bases and J 10 bases; bases outside gene matches: 8. This chain's CDR3 is CASSLPWTSREQFF. The CDR3 bases are TGTGCCAGCAGCTTACCATGGACTAGTAGAGAGCAGTTCTTC.

The rearrangement uses TRBV11-3 and TRBJ1-2; the match to TRBD1 covers 8 bases. The length of the CDR3 is 13 residues. J gave up 3 bases and V 4 bases, and 1 base lay outside the gene matches. Germline V CDR1 and CDR2: SGHNT, YENEEA. The CDR3 loop reads CASSSRGHYGYTF. The DNA for the CDR3 is TGTGCCAGCAGCTCCAGGGGGCACTATGGCTACACCTTC.

CDR3 residues: CASSLALATGRSSYEQYV. The CDR3 DNA is TGTGCCAGCAGCTTAGCCCTTGCGACAGGGAGGAGCTCCTACGAGCAGTACGTC. The chain employs TRBV7-8 and TRBJ2-7, with D maybe TRBD1 (7 bases). In germline, CDR1 is SGHVS, CDR2 FQNEAQ. V lost 0 bases, J lost 0 bases, and 18 bases lay in between. This CDR3 region has 18 residues.

The genes are TRBV18 and TRBJ1-1; D ambiguous. Germline V CDR1 and CDR2: KGHSH, LQKENI. With 3 bases removed from V and 0 bases from J, the gap between germline ends came to 11 bases. The CDR3 consists of 15 residues. The CDR3 is CASSPPTFLNTEAFF. The CDR3 coding sequence is TGTGCCAGCTCACCCCCGACTTTTTTGAACACTGAAGCTTTCTTT.

The chain carries TRBV24-1 and TRBJ1-4; the D gene is possibly TRBD1 (6 bases). The CDR3 covers 15 residues. Trimming shortened V by 2 bases and J by 3 bases, and 9 bases separated the two germline ends. Looked up from germline, CDR1 is KGHDR and CDR2 is SFDVKD. DNA of the CDR3: TGTGCCACCAGTGATTCTGGACAGCCTAATGAAAAACTGTTTTTT. As protein: CATSDSGQPNEKLFF.

This chain connects TRBV7-2 to TRBJ2-1, with D maybe TRBD1 (6 bases). The CDR3 runs to 17 residues. Trimming took off 4 bases at V and 2 bases at J, with 18 bases between the two ends. Germline CDR1 SGHTA, CDR2 FQGNSA. The CDR3 bases are TGTGCCAGCAGCTCTCGTACAGGGTTAGGGCCCTACAATGAGCAGTTCTTC. This gives the protein CASSSRTGLGPYNEQFF.

The sample holds one count of this clone. The chain links TRBV18 to TRBJ1-2, with D possibly being TRBD1 (6 bases). The germline gives CDR1 KGHSH, CDR2 LQKENI. This CDR3 spans 15 amino acids. Trimming took 1 base from V and 4 from J, leaving 13 bases between them. CDR3 loop: CASSPLPGEGYGYTF. In DNA, the CDR3 is TGTGCCAGCTCACCACTTCCAGGGGAAGGCTATGGCTACACCTTC.